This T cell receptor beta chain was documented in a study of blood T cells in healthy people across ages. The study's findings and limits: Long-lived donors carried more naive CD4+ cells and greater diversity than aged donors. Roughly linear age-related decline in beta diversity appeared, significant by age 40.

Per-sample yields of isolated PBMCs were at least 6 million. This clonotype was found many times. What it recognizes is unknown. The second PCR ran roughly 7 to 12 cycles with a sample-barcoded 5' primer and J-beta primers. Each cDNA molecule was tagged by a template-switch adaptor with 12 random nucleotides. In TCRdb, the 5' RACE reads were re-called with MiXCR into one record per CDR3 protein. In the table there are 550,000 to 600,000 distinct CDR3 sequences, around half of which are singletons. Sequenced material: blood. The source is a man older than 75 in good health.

The CDR3 reads CASSVGEAKNIQYF. The CDR3 nucleotides read TGTGCCAGCAGCGTTGGCGAAGCCAAAAACATTCAGTACTTC. J is TRBJ2-4 and V is TRBV9; D gene unclear. This CDR3 comprises 14 residues. In germline, CDR1 is SGDLS, CDR2 YYNGEE. Trimming shortened V by 2 bases and J by 0 bases, and 6 bases separated the two germline ends.